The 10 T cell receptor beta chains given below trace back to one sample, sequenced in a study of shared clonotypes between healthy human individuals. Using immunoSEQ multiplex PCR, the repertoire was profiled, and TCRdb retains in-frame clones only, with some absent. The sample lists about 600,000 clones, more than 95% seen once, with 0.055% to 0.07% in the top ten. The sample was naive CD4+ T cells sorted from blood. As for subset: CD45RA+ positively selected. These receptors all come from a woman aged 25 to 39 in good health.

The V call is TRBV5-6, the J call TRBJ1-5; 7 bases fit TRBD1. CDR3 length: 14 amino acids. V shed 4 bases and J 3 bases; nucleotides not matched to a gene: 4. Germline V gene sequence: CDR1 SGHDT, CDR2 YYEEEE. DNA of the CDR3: TGTGCCAGCAGCCGGGGACAGCTCAATCAGCCCCAGCATTTT. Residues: CASSRGQLNQPQHF.

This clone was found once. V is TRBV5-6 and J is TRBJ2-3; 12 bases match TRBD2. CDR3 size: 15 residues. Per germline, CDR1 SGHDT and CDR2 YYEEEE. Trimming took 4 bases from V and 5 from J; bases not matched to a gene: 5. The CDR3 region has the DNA TGTGCCAGCAGCGGACTAGCGGGATTCTTAGATACGCAGTATTTT. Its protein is CASSGLAGFLDTQYF.

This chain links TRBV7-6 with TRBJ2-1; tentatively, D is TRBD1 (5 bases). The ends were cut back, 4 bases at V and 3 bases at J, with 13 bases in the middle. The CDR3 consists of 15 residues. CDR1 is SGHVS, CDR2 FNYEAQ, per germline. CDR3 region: CASSSEGAIYNEQFF. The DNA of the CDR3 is TGTGCCAGCAGCTCCGAAGGGGCCATCTACAATGAGCAGTTCTTC.

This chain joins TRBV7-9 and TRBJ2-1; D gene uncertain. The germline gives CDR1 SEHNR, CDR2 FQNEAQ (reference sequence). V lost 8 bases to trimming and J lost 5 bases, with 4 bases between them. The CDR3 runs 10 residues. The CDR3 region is CASGDNEQFF. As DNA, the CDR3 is TGTGCCAGCGGGGACAATGAGCAGTTCTTC.

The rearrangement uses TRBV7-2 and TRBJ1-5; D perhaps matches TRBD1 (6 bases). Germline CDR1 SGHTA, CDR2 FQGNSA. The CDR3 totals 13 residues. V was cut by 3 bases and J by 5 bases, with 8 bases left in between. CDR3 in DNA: TGTGCCAGCAGCTTCCGACAGGATCAGCCCCAGCATTTT. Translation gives CASSFRQDQPQHF. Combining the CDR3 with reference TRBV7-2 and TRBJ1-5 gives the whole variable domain GAGVSQSPSNKVTEKGKDVELRCDPISGHTALYWYRQSLGQGLEFLIYFQGNSAPDKSGLPSDRFSAERTGGSVSTLTIQRTQQEDSAVYLCASSFRQDQPQHFGDGTRLSIL.

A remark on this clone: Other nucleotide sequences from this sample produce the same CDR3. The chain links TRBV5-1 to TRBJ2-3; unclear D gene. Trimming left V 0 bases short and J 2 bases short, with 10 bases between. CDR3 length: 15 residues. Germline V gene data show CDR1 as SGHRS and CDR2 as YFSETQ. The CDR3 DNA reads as TGCGCCAGCAGCTTGGTCTTGGCGGACACAGATACGCAGTATTTT. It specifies CASSLVLADTDTQYF.

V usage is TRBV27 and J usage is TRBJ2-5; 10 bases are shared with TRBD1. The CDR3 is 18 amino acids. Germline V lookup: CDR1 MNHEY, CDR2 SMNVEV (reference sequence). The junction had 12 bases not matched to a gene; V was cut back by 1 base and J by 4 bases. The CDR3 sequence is CASSLLGDRGHHGETQYF. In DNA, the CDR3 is TGTGCCAGCAGTTTATTAGGGGACAGGGGACATCACGGAGAGACCCAGTACTTC.

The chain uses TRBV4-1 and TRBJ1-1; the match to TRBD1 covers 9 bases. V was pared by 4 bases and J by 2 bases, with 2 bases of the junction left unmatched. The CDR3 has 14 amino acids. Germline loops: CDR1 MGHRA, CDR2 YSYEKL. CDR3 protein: CASSPTGGNTEAFF. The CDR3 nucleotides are TGCGCCAGCAGCCCCACAGGGGGCAACACTGAAGCTTTCTTT.

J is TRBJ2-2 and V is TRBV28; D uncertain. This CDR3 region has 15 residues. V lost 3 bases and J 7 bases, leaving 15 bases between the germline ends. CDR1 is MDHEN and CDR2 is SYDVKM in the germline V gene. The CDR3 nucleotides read TGTGCCAGCAGTTTGGACCCGGCCAATGGCGGGGAGCTGTTTTTT. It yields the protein CASSLDPANGGELFF.

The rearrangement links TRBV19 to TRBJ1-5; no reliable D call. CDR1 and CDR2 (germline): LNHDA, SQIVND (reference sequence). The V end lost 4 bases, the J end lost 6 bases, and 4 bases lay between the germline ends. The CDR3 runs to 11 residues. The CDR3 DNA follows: TGTGCCAGTAGTAGCGGTCAGCCCCAGCATTTT. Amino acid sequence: CASSSGQPQHF.